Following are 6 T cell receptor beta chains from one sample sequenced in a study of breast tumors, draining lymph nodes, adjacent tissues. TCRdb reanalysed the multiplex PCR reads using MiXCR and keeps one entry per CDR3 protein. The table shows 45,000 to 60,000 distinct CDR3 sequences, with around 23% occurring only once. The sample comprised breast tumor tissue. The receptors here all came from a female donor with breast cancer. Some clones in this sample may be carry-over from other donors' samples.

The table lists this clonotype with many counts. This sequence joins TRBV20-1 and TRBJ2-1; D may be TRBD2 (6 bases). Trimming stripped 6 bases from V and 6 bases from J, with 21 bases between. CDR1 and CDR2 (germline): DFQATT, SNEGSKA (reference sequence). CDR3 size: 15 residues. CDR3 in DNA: TGCAGTGCGCAGTCAGGGACTGGCACAATCAATGAGCAGTTCTTC. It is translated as CSAQSGTGTINEQFF.

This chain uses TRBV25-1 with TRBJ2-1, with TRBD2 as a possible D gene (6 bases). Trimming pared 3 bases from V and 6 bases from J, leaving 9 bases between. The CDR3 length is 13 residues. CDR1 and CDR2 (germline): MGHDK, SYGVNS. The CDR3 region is CASSEEGLNEQFF. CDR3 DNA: TGTGCCAGCAGTGAGGAGGGGCTCAATGAGCAGTTCTTC.

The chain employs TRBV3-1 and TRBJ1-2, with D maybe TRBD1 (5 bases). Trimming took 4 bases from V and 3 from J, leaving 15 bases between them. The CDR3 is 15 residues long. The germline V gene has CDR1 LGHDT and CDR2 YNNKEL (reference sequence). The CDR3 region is CASSPLLGAYYGYTF. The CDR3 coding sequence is TGTGCCAGCAGCCCTCTTCTCGGGGCCTACTATGGCTACACCTTC.

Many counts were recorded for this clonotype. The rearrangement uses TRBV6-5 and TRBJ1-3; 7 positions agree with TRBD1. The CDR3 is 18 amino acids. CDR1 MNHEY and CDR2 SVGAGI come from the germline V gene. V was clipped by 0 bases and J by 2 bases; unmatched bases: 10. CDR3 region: CASSYSYYRGRTGNTIYF. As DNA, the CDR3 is TGTGCCAGCAGTTACTCCTATTACAGGGGAAGAACTGGAAACACCATATATTTT.

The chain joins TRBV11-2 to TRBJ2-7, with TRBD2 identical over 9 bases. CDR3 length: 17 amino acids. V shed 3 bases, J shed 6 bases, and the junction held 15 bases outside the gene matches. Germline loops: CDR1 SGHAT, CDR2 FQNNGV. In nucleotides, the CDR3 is TGTGCCAGCAGCTTGGGACTAGCAGGAGGGTCGAATGGCGAGCAGTACTTC. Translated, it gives CASSLGLAGGSNGEQYF. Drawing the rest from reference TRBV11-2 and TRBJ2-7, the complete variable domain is EAGVAQSPRYKIIEKRQSVAFWCNPISGHATLYWYQQILGQGPKLLIQFQNNGVVDDSQLPKDRFSAERLKGVDSTLKIQPAKLEDSAVYLCASSLGLAGGSNGEQYFGPGTRLTVT.

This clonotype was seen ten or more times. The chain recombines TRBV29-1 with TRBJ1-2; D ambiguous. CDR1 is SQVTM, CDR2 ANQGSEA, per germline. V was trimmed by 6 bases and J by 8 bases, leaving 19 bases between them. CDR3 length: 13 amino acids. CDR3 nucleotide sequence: TGCAGCGTCGCCCCCGGCGGGAACGTAGGCTACACCTTC. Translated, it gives CSVAPGGNVGYTF. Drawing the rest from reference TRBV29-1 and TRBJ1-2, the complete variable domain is SAVISQKPSRDICQRGTSLTIQCQVDSQVTMMFWYRQQPGQSLTLIATANQGSEATYESGFVIDKFPISRPNLTFSTLTVSNMSPEDSSIYLCSVAPGGNVGYTFGSGTRLTVV.